This T cell receptor (beta chain) derives from a study of blood T cell repertoires in COVID-19. From germline, CDR1 is SGHKS and CDR2 YYEKEE (reference sequence). This CDR3 spans 15 amino acids. With V trimmed by 3 bases and J by 5 bases, 8 bases remained unmatched. Here immunoSEQ multiplex PCR was the method, and the copy in TCRdb shows in-frame clones only, minus some. This repertoire shows roughly 200,000 clones, 85% to 90% found once; its top ten account for approximately 6.1%. Sample: peripheral blood. This sequence originates from a man older than 75 with acute or convalescent COVID-19. This chain uses TRBV5-5 with TRBJ2-5; 9 nucleotides align to TRBD1. DNA of the CDR3: TGTGCCAGCAGCTCCTACAGGGGGCAGGCGGAGACCCAGTACTTC. Protein product: CASSSYRGQAETQYF. The full variable domain, with the rest looked up from reference TRBV5-5 and TRBJ2-5, is DAGVTQSPTHLIKTRGQQVTLRCSPISGHKSVSWYQQVLGQGPQFIFQYYEKEERGRGNFPDRFSARQFPNYSSELNVNALLLGDSALYLCASSSYRGQAETQYFGPGTRLLVL.